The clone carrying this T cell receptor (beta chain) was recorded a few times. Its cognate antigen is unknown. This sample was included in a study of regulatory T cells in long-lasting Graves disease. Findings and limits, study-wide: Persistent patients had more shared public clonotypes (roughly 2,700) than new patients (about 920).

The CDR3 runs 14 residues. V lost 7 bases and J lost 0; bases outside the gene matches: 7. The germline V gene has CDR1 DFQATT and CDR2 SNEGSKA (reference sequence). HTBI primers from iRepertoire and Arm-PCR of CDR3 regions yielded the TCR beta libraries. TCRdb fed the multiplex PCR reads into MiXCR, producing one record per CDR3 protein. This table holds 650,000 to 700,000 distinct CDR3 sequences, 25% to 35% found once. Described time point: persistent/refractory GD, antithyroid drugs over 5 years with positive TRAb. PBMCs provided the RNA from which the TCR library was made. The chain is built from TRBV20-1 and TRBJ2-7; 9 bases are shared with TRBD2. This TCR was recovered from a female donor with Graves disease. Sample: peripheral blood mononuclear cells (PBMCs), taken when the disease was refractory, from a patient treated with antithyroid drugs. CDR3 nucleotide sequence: TGCAGTGGGACACTAGCGGGTATCTCCTACGAGCAGTACTTC. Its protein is CSGTLAGISYEQYF.